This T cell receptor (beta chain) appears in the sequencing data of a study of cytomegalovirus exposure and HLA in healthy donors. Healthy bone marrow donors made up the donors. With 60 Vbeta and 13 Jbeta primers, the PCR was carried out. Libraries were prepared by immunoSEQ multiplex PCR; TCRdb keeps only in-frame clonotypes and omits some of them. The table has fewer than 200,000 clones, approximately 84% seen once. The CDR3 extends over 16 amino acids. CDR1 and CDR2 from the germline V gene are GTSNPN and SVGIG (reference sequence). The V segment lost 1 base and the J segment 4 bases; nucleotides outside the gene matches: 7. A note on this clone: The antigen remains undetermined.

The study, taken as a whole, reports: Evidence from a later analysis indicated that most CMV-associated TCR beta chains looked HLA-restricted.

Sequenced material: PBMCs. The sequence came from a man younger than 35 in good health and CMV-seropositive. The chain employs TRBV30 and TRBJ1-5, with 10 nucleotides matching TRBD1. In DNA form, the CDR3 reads TGTGCCTGGAGTGCCGGTCCGGGACAGGGGAATCAGCCCCAGCATTTT. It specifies CAWSAGPGQGNQPQHF.